This T cell receptor (beta chain) was identified during a study of T-cell memory formation after mild COVID-19. Deletions cut 0 bases from V and 0 bases from J, with 6 bases between. The germline CDR1 and CDR2 sequences are MNHEY and SVGAGI. This CDR3 is built from 14 residues. The table lists this clonotype with a few counts. Each CDR3 protein is one row after TCRdb ran MiXCR on the 5' RACE reads. The data hold about 390,000 distinct CDR3 sequences, with 16% observed a single time. The chain employs TRBV6-5 and TRBJ2-7, with D perhaps matching TRBD1 (6 bases). Sequences were obtained from PBMCs or a T cell subset sorted from them (not recorded which). The TCR comes from a man aged 18 to 30 who had mild COVID-19 (a few samples of this study predate the infection). Cell type and time point are not known. As DNA, the CDR3 is TGTGCCAGCAGTTACTCACAGGGCTCCTACGAGCAGTACTTC. The encoded protein is CASSYSQGSYEQYF.